These 16 T cell receptor beta chains originate from one sample sequenced in a study of T cells in Graves' hyperthyroidism and ophthalmopathy. RNA transcripts were the template for amplifying TCR beta CDR3 regions. Initially, a first-round RT-PCR of the TCR CDR3 employed the HTBI primer set. A single record per CDR3 protein comes from TCRdb applying MiXCR to the multiplex PCR reads. The sample has about 96,000 distinct CDR3 sequences; just over 50% are singletons. Source material: blood. These TCRs come from a woman aged 35 to 49 with Graves' hyperthyroidism.

This clonotype was counted between two and nine times. CDR3 in amino acids: CAWASPRDRVEKLFF. DNA for the CDR3: TGTGCCTGGGCCAGCCCCCGGGACAGGGTCGAAAAACTGTTTTTT. The V call is TRBV7-6, the J call TRBJ1-4; 9 nucleotides align to TRBD1. The germline V gene has CDR1 SGHVS and CDR2 FNYEAQ. CDR3 length: 15 amino acids. The V and J ends lost 11 bases and 8 bases, in that order; junction bases with no gene match: 15.

Comment on this clonotype: A much bigger clone sits one base away, suggesting this may be a read error. The chain employs TRBV6-2 or TRBV6-3 and TRBJ1-2; TRBD1 agrees at 7 bases. The CDR3 has 14 residues. The germline CDR1 and CDR2 sequences are MNHEY and SVGEGT. CDR3 region: CASSFDRVNYSYTF. CDR3 nucleotide sequence: TGTGCCAGCAGTTTCGACAGGGTGAACTATAGCTACACCTTC.

This clonotype was detected a few times. The CDR3 sequence is CASSYKETQYF. The DNA of the CDR3 is TGTGCCAGCAGTTACAAGGAGACCCAGTACTTC. The J gene is TRBJ2-5, the V gene TRBV2; D remains unclear. From germline, CDR1 is SNHLY and CDR2 FYNNEI. The CDR3 extends over 11 amino acids. V gave up 5 bases and J gave up 5 bases, with 6 bases separating them. Complete variable domain (other parts from reference TRBV2 and TRBJ2-5): EPEVTQTPSHQVTQMGQEVILRCVPISNHLYFYWYRQILGQKVEFLVSFYNNEISEKSEIFDDQFSVERPDGSNFTLKIRSTKLEDSAMYFCASSYKETQYFGPGTRLLVL.

The genes are TRBV20-1 and TRBJ2-7, with TRBD1 matching over 9 bases. The CDR3 is 13 residues long. The germline CDR1 and CDR2 sequences are DFQATT and SNEGSKA (reference sequence). The ends lost 3 bases at V and 5 bases at J; junction bases unmatched: 5. The CDR3 is CSASRTGDNEQYF. The CDR3 DNA sequence: TGCAGTGCTAGCCGGACAGGGGACAACGAGCAGTACTTC.

Details on this clonotype: It is unclear where the CDR3 begins or ends on the DNA, so no DNA is shown, and the CDR3 is as TCRdb lists it. The CDR3 loop is CASTLDREEKLFFGSGTQYF. This chain joins TRBV2 and TRBJ2-5; the D call of TRBD1 is as the table states it, not checked on the DNA. CDR1 is SNHLY and CDR2 is FYNNEI in the germline V gene. The CDR3 region is 20 residues in length, termini included.

In the case of this clonotype: A much bigger clone sits one base away, suggesting this may be a read error. V usage is TRBV5-1 and J usage is TRBJ2-5, with TRBD1 identical over 7 bases. Germline V gene data show CDR1 as SGHRS and CDR2 as YFSETQ. CDR3 length equals 19 residues. The trim removed 2 bases at V and 5 bases at J, leaving 21 bases unmatched. The CDR3 sequence: CASSFPGGQERGWSETQYF. For the CDR3, the DNA is TGCGCCAGCAGCTTTCCAGGGGGACAAGAGCGTGGTTGGAGCGAGACCCAGTACTTC.

The CDR3 DNA sequence: TGCAGCGTTGAATACCGGTTTACGGGTGGCTACGAGCAGTACTTC. Its translation is CSVEYRFTGGYEQYF. The chain uses TRBV29-1 and TRBJ2-7; no reliable D call. There are 15 residues in the CDR3. From germline, CDR1 is SQVTM and CDR2 ANQGSEA. The ends were cut back, 2 bases at V and 3 bases at J, with 17 bases in the middle.

The chain carries TRBV10-3 and TRBJ1-2; D is unresolved. Germline CDR1 and CDR2: ENHRY and SYGVKD. The CDR3 loop spans 12 amino acids. This CDR3 is CARRTVNYGYTF. In DNA form, the CDR3 reads TGTGCTAGGCGGACGGTAAACTATGGCTACACCTTC.

In its sample, this clonotype was seen once. The chain is built from TRBV15 and TRBJ1-1; unclear D gene. Trimming pared 0 bases from V and 4 bases from J, leaving 9 bases between. This CDR3 comprises 14 residues. Germline V gives CDR1 LNHNV, CDR2 YYDKDF (reference sequence). The CDR3 here is CATSRDGPVTEAFF. The CDR3 DNA reads TGTGCCACCAGCAGAGATGGGCCAGTCACTGAAGCTTTCTTT. Looking up the rest from reference TRBV15 and TRBJ1-1 gives the full variable domain: DAMVIQNPRYQVTQFGKPVTLSCSQTLNHNVMYWYQQKSSQAPKLLFHYYDKDFNNEADTPDNFQSRRPNTSFCFLDIRSPGLGDTAMYLCATSRDGPVTEAFFGQGTRLTVV.

This clonotype has ten or more counts. This rearrangement joins TRBV6-2 or TRBV6-3 to TRBJ1-5; D gene uncertain. Trimming stripped 2 bases from V and 11 bases from J, with 10 bases between. Germline V CDR1 and CDR2: MNHEY, SVGEGT. The CDR3 contains 12 residues. CDR3 loop: CASSYGSWTQHF. CDR3 DNA: TGTGCCAGCAGTTACGGTTCATGGACCCAGCATTTT.

The gene calls are TRBV20-1 and TRBJ1-2; D ambiguous. Trimming cost V 6 bases and J 8 bases, with 10 bases left between them. The CDR3 totals 10 residues. Germline V gives CDR1 DFQATT, CDR2 SNEGSKA (reference sequence). The CDR3 loop is CSALSKGYTF. The DNA of the CDR3 is TGCAGTGCCCTAAGCAAGGGCTACACCTTC.

The chain recombines TRBV7-2 with TRBJ2-2, with unresolved D. Looked up from germline, CDR1 is SGHTA and CDR2 is FQGNSA. This CDR3 is 13 amino acids long. The V end lost 1 base, the J end lost 9 bases, and 9 bases lay between the germline ends. CDR3 DNA sequence: TGTGCCAGCAGCTTAGGAATACAACGGGAGCTGTTTTTT. This codes for CASSLGIQRELFF.

This clonotype was detected ten times or more. The chain combines TRBV9 with TRBJ1-2; TRBD1 aligns across 9 bases. The CDR3 is made up of 15 amino acids. The J segment lost 12 bases and the V segment lost 3 bases, leaving 15 bases of the junction unmatched. Germline CDR1 and CDR2: SGDLS and YYNGEE. Written as DNA, the CDR3 is TGTGCCAGCAGCGCATCACCGGGACAGGGCTCTGGAAACACCTTC. Translating gives CASSASPGQGSGNTF.

The J gene is TRBJ2-5, the V gene TRBV7-9; D is undetermined. Between the trimmed V and J ends, which lost 0 bases and 9 bases, there was a span of 5 bases. This CDR3 is built from 11 residues. Per the germline V gene, CDR1 is SEHNR and CDR2 is FQNEAQ (reference sequence). The CDR3 DNA reads TGTGCCAGCAGCTTAGCGAGGTCCCAGTACTTC. Translating gives CASSLARSQYF.

In this sample, this clonotype turned up a few times. The chain has TRBV21-1 and TRBJ1-1. TRBV21-1 is described as a pseudogene. The CDR3 has 12 residues. CDR3 DNA sequence: TGTGCCAGCAGCATATCGCACCCGAGGGCTTTCTTT. Translated: CASSISHPRAFF.

There are many counts of this clonotype. V and J are TRBV7-2 and TRBJ1-2, with unresolved D. The CDR3 spans 13 residues. V lost 6 bases, J lost 2 bases, and 10 bases lay in between. Germline values: CDR1 SGHTA, CDR2 FQGNSA. CDR3 in amino acids: CASRIFLNYGYTF. CDR3 bases: TGTGCCAGCAGGATCTTCCTAAACTATGGCTACACCTTC.